This T cell receptor beta chain was identified in a study of memory CD4+ T cells and cytomegalovirus serostatus. Some clones are missing from TCRdb's copy, which holds only in-frame ones; the method was immunoSEQ multiplex PCR. The table shows about 59,000 clones, with approximately 78% occurring only once. The sort gate was single viable CD3+CD4+CD8-CD45RO+ cells for memory CD4+ T cells. Serostatus was set by detecting CMV pp150, pp28, p38, p52 IgG. Points from the study as a whole: Suggested: most of the CMV-linked TCR signature lies in CD4+ memory cells.

V was shortened by 4 bases and J by 12 bases, with 13 bases between the two germline ends. Germline CDR1 reads WNHNN; CDR2 reads SYGVQD (reference sequence). The CDR3 spans 12 residues. Concerning this clone itself: As yet, its antigen is unknown.

Input material: memory CD4+ T cells from blood. This receptor was identified in an adult in good health and CMV-seronegative. The J gene is TRBJ2-1, the V gene TRBV10-1; D gene uncertain. Written as DNA, the CDR3 is TGCGCCAGCAGTGTCGGGCAGGCCGGGCAGTTCTTC. Its translation is CASSVGQAGQFF.